This T cell receptor beta chain stems from a study of blood T cell repertoires in COVID-19. The CDR3 covers 21 residues. CDR1 is MGHRA, CDR2 YSYEKL, per germline. Unmatched junction bases numbered 14, after V lost 4 bases and J lost 0 bases. As handled by the study authors: Nucleated cell number was recorded as an estimate derived from reference gene primer amplification. The protocol was immunoSEQ multiplex PCR, while the TCRdb copy is restricted to in-frame clones and leaves out a portion. D and trimming were read from the DNA, whereas the V and J calls and clone size are those reported in that table. The sample has about 92,000 clones, 91% seen once; the top ten hold roughly 2%.

What was sequenced was peripheral blood. The rearrangement links TRBV4-1 to TRBJ2-3; 15 bases map to TRBD2. The TCR comes from a human donor with active COVID-19. The donor label of this sample is uncertain. For the CDR3, the DNA is TGCGCCAGCAGCCGGGACGGGACTAGCGGGGGGACCGTTACTAGCACAGATACGCAGTATTTT. Translating gives CASSRDGTSGGTVTSTDTQYF.